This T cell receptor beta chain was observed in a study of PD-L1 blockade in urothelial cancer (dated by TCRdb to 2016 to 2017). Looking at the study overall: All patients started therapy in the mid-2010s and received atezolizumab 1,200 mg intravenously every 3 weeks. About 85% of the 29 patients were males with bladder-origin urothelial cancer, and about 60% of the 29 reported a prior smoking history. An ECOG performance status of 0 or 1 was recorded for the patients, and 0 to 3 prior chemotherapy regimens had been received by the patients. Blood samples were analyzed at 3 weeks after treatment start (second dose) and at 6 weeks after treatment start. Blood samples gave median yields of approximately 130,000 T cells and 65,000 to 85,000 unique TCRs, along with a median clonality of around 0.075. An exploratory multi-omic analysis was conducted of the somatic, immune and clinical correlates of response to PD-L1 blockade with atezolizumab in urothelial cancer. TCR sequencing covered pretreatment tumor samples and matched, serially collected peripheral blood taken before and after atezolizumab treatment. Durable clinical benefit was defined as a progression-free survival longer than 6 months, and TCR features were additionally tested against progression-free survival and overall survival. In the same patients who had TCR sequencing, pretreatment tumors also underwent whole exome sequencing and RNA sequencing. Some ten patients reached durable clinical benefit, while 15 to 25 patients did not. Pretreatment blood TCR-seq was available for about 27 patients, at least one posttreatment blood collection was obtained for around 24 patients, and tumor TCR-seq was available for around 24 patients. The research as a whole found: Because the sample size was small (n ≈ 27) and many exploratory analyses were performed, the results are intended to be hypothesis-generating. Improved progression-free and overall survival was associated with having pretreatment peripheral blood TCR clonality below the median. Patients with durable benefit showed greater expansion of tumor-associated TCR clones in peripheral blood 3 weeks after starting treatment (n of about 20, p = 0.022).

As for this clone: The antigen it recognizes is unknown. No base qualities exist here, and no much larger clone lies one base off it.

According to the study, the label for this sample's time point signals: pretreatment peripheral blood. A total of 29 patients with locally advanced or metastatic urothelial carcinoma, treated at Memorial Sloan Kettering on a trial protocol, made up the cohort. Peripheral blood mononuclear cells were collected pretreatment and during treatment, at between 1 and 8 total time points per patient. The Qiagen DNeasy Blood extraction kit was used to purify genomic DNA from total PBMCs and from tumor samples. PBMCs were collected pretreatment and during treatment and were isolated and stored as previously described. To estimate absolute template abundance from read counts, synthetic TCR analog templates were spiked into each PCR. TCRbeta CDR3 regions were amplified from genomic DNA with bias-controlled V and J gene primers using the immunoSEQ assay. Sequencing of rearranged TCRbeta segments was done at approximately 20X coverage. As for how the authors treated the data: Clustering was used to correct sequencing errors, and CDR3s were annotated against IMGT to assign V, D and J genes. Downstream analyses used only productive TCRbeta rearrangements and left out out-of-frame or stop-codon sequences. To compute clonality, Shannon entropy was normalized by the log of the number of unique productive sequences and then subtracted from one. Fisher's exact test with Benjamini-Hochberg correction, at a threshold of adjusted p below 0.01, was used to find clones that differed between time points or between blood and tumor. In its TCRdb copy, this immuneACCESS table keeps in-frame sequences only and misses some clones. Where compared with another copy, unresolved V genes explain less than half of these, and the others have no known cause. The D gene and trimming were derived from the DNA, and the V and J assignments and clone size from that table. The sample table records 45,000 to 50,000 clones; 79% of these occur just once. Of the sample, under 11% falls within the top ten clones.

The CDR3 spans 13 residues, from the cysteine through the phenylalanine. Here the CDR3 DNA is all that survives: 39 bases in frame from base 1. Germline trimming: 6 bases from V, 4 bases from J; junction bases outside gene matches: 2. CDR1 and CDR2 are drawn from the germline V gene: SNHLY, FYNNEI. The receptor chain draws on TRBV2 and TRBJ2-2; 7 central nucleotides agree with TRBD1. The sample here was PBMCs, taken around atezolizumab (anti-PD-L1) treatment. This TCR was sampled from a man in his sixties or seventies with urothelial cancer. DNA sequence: TGTGCCAGCAGGGACAGGAGCACCGGGGAGCTGTTTTTT. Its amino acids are CASRDRSTGELFF. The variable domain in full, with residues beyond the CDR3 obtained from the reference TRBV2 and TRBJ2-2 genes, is EPEVTQTPSHQVTQMGQEVILRCVPISNHLYFYWYRQILGQKVEFLVSFYNNEISEKSEIFDDQFSVERPDGSNFTLKIRSTKLEDSAMYFCASRDRSTGELFFGEGSRLTVL.